This T cell receptor (beta chain) was captured by sequencing in a study of T cell responses to AZD1222 COVID-19 vaccine. Study-wide results and limits: There were repertoire samples only from the period after the peak T cell response. Reports indicate that nearly half of spike-specific TCRs are directed at unmutated variant regions. Females outnumbered males among donors, who were mostly white British; clonal diversity was possibly underestimated. CD4 TCRs associated with vaccination spanned spike, dominating at 160-218 and 743-854.

Libraries were prepared by immunoSEQ multiplex PCR; TCRdb keeps only in-frame clonotypes and omits some of them. The table records about 140,000 clones, around 93% of them present only once. Comments on this clone: Its antigen is undetermined.

This material consisted of peripheral blood, taken 28 days after the second AZD1222 dose. The origin of this receptor is an adult who received the AZD1222 COVID-19 vaccine.

CDR3 loop: CASSPPAGGADTQYF. CDR3 DNA: TGTGCCAGCAGCCCCCCTGCGGGAGGGGCAGATACGCAGTATTTT. V and J are TRBV7-9 and TRBJ2-3; 9 bases fit TRBD2. In germline, CDR1 is SEHNR, CDR2 FQNEAQ (reference sequence). CDR3 size: 15 residues. V dropped 5 bases and J dropped 4; count of bases not matched to a gene: 7.